This T cell receptor (beta chain) is from a study of human T cells and chemical hapten exposure. Germline trimming cut 5 bases from V and 5 bases from J; bases unmatched to any gene: 17. The CDR3 consists of 18 residues. This clonotype showed up many times. The time point denotes: patch test 2, 6 weeks after DPC sensitization. Treatment in this sample: therapeutic diphenylcyclopropenone sensitization with weekly scalp DPC. As processed by the authors: There were a median of approximately 100,000 TCRs per sample, with a range from roughly 20,000 to 700,000. TCRdb fed the RACE reads into MiXCR, producing one record per CDR3 protein. Clone size and V and J calls follow TCRdb, not the original study. Found here are approximately 89,000 distinct CDR3 sequences, roughly a tenth of them singletons; the top ten hold about 2.3%.

This material consisted of whole blood, taken in connection with sensitization to the hapten diphenylcyclopropenone (DPC). This clonotype originated in a woman aged 25 to 39 with alopecia areata. Some clones in this sample may be carry-over from other donors' samples. The V gene is TRBV12-3 or TRBV12-4, the J gene TRBJ2-5; TRBD1 matches at 10 bases. CDR3 in DNA: TGTGCCAGCAGTCCACTCCAAGGACAGGGGGGAACATCGGAGACCCAGTACTTC. Translating gives CASSPLQGQGGTSETQYF.